The 13 T cell receptor beta chains reported below all come from one sample, sequenced in a study of blood T cell repertoires in COVID-19. The protocol was immunoSEQ multiplex PCR, while the TCRdb copy is restricted to in-frame clones and leaves out a portion. The table records approximately 200,000 clones, roughly 87% of them present only once. The sequencing input was PBMCs or T cells enriched from blood (not recorded which). These TCRs come from a man aged 25 to 45 who had recovered from COVID-19.

This clone has just one count. This chain links TRBV28 with TRBJ1-2, with a weak D call TRBD1 (5 bases). Trimming removed 4 bases at V and 4 bases at J, with 10 bases between. CDR3 length equals 13 residues. The germline V gene has CDR1 MDHEN and CDR2 SYDVKM. The CDR3 DNA reads TGTGCCAGCAGTTCCGGACAAATCTATGGCTACACCTTC. Translating gives CASSSGQIYGYTF.

This rearrangement joins TRBV28 to TRBJ2-3; a weak D match, TRBD2 (5 bases). Germline-derived CDR1 and CDR2 are MDHEN and SYDVKM. The ends were cut back, 5 bases at V and 0 bases at J, with 12 bases in the middle. The CDR3 runs 15 residues. Written as DNA, the CDR3 is TGTGCCAGCAGTCTAAGCGGCCCGAGCACAGATACGCAGTATTTT. This codes for CASSLSGPSTDTQYF.

This sequence joins TRBV12-5 and TRBJ1-1, with 8 bases fitting TRBD1. Per the germline V gene, CDR1 is LGHNT and CDR2 is FRNRAP. This CDR3 region has 13 residues. V shed 11 bases and J 4 bases; nucleotides not matched to a gene: 9. CDR3 residues: CAYRQGSITEAFF. The CDR3 region has the DNA TGTGCTTATAGACAGGGGAGTATCACTGAAGCTTTCTTT.

The chain carries TRBV30 and TRBJ2-1, with 15 bases lining up with TRBD2. Losses at the gene ends were 3 bases for V and 13 bases for J; bases not matched to a gene: 13. The CDR3 length is 16 residues. Looked up from germline, CDR1 is GTSNPN and CDR2 is SVGIG (reference sequence). The CDR3 spells CAWSVSTWGLAGGQFF. In DNA, the CDR3 is TGTGCCTGGAGCGTCTCGACGTGGGGACTAGCGGGGGGACAGTTCTTC.

The chain uses TRBV7-2 and TRBJ1-1; the D gene is possibly TRBD1 (6 bases). V dropped 1 base and J dropped 10 bases, with 7 bases sitting between them. Germline V gene sequence: CDR1 SGHTA, CDR2 FQGNSA. CDR3 length equals 11 residues. The CDR3 loop reads CASSLDRVAFF. In nucleotides, the CDR3 is TGTGCCAGCAGCTTAGACAGGGTAGCTTTCTTT. The complete variable domain, with remaining parts taken from reference TRBV7-2 and TRBJ1-1, reads GAGVSQSPSNKVTEKGKDVELRCDPISGHTALYWYRQSLGQGLEFLIYFQGNSAPDKSGLPSDRFSAERTGGSVSTLTIQRTQQEDSAVYLCASSLDRVAFFGQGTRLTVV.

The rearrangement links TRBV30 to TRBJ2-7; D is tentatively TRBD1 or TRBD2 (6 bases each). Germline loops: CDR1 GTSNPN, CDR2 SVGIG (reference sequence). Between the trimmed V and J ends, which lost 5 bases and 2 bases, there was a span of 10 bases. The CDR3 covers 12 residues. The chain's CDR3 is CAWGGDTYEQYF. The CDR3 DNA reads TGTGCCTGGGGCGGGGACACCTACGAGCAGTACTTC.

This chain joins TRBV4-2 and TRBJ1-5; D not certain. The V end lost 9 bases, the J end lost 2 bases, and 11 bases lay between the germline ends. CDR1 LGHNA and CDR2 YNFKEQ come from the germline V gene. The CDR3 consists of 13 residues. The CDR3: CASSGLGNQPQHF. As DNA, the CDR3 is TGTGCCAGTTCAGGATTGGGCAATCAGCCCCAGCATTTT.

There are a few counts of this clone. The chain links TRBV30 to TRBJ2-7; 10 nucleotides align to TRBD2. CDR3 length: 15 amino acids. CDR1 is GTSNPN and CDR2 is SVGIG in the germline V gene (reference sequence). With V trimmed by 0 bases and J by 2 bases, 4 bases remained unmatched. The CDR3 here is CAWSVMSGGAYEQYF. DNA of the CDR3: TGTGCCTGGAGTGTAATGAGCGGGGGGGCCTACGAGCAGTACTTC.

V and J are TRBV30 and TRBJ1-2, with 8 bases fitting TRBD1. The ends lost 5 bases at V and 0 bases at J; junction bases unmatched: 2. CDR3 size: 13 residues. The germline V gene encodes CDR1 GTSNPN and CDR2 SVGIG (reference sequence). CDR3 sequence (DNA): TGTGCCTGGGACAGGGGAACTAACTATGGCTACACCTTC. This translates into CAWDRGTNYGYTF.

The rearrangement joins TRBV30 to TRBJ2-7; TRBD2 might be the D (6 bases). V lost 5 bases and J 3 bases, leaving 14 bases between the germline ends. CDR3 length: 13 amino acids. The germline CDR1 and CDR2 sequences are GTSNPN and SVGIG (reference sequence). CDR3 DNA: TGTGCCTGGGGGAGGCAGGGTGGCTACGAGCAGTACTTC. Amino acids: CAWGRQGGYEQYF.

The CDR3 nucleotides are TGTGCCAGCAGCTTAATTTGGGGGGGGACAGGGATCTACGAGCAGTACTTC. Translated: CASSLIWGGTGIYEQYF. This chain uses TRBV7-2 with TRBJ2-7; 9 nucleotides match TRBD1. The V segment lost 2 bases and the J segment 3 bases; nucleotides outside the gene matches: 11. Per germline, CDR1 SGHTA and CDR2 FQGNSA. The CDR3 runs 17 residues.

The chain carries TRBV29-1 and TRBJ1-2; D possibly corresponds to TRBD1 (6 bases). The V gene lost 6 bases and the J gene lost 3 bases, with 23 bases spanning the gap. The germline V gene has CDR1 SQVTM and CDR2 ANQGSEA. This CDR3 has 16 amino acids. This chain's CDR3 is CSVGNINRVEYYGYTF. In nucleotides, the CDR3 is TGCAGCGTAGGAAATATAAACAGGGTTGAATACTATGGCTACACCTTC.

The V and J genes are TRBV7-2 and TRBJ2-2, with 7 bases fitting TRBD1. This CDR3 has 15 amino acids. Unmatched junction bases numbered 6, after V lost 2 bases and J lost 6 bases. CDR1 is SGHTA, CDR2 FQGNSA, per germline. CDR3 amino acids: CASSLYRGQAGELFF. In nucleotides, the CDR3 is TGTGCCAGCAGCTTATACAGGGGTCAAGCCGGGGAGCTGTTTTTT.